This passage covers 22 T cell receptor beta chains from one sample sequenced in a study of cytomegalovirus exposure and HLA in healthy donors. With 60 Vbeta and 13 Jbeta primers, the PCR was carried out. TCRdb's table, derived via immunoSEQ multiplex PCR, lists solely in-frame clones and lacks some. The sample has approximately 260,000 clones, just under 85% seen once; the top ten hold 2% to 2.5%. What was sequenced was PBMCs. The origin of the receptors is a woman in her forties in good health and CMV-seropositive.

The chain couples TRBV11-1 to TRBJ2-1, with 9 bases that match TRBD2. Trimming cost V 6 bases and J 7 bases; bases outside gene matches: 13. CDR1 SGHAT and CDR2 FQDESV come from the germline V gene (reference sequence). This CDR3 comprises 16 residues. CDR3 amino acids: CASRSPLAGTGNEQFF. The CDR3 DNA sequence: TGTGCCAGCAGAAGCCCCCTAGCGGGAACGGGGAATGAGCAGTTCTTC.

V and J are TRBV10-3 and TRBJ1-2; 9 bases are shared with TRBD1. The CDR3 contains 15 residues. V trimming: 5 bases; J trimming: 7 bases; junction bases outside the gene matches: 11. The germline gives CDR1 ENHRY, CDR2 SYGVKD. This chain's CDR3 is CAISIGQGIIGGYTF. CDR3 DNA sequence: TGTGCCATCAGTATAGGACAGGGGATTATCGGTGGCTACACCTTC.

On this clone itself: At the DNA level, this CDR3 is encoded by other sequences in the same sample as well. V is TRBV30 and J is TRBJ1-1, with D maybe TRBD1 (6 bases). Trimming stripped 0 bases from V and 3 bases from J, with 8 bases between. CDR1 is GTSNPN, CDR2 SVGIG, per germline (reference sequence). The CDR3 spans 13 residues. The CDR3 nucleotides read TGTGCCTGGAGTGTACAGGGATACACTGAAGCTTTCTTT. Amino acid sequence: CAWSVQGYTEAFF.

This clone was recorded a few times. This chain links TRBV18 with TRBJ2-7, with TRBD2 identical over 7 bases. V lost 6 bases to trimming and J lost 3 bases; unmatched junction nucleotides: 11. The length of the CDR3 is 15 residues. Germline CDR1 reads KGHSH; CDR2 reads LQKENI. The CDR3 DNA is TGTGCCAGCTCTCAAGGCTTCGGGGGGAGCTACGAGCAGTACTTC. It codes for CASSQGFGGSYEQYF.

The CDR3 nucleotides are TGTGCCAGCGAAAGGGGAACTAATTCACCCCTCCACTTT. Translating gives CASERGTNSPLHF. J is TRBJ1-6 and V is TRBV2, with a tentative D call TRBD1 (5 bases). V lost 8 bases and J 6 bases, leaving 11 bases between the germline ends. From germline, CDR1 is SNHLY and CDR2 FYNNEI. This CDR3 has 13 amino acids.

The rearrangement links TRBV11-2 to TRBJ1-6; no clear D. CDR3 length equals 16 residues. V was pared by 1 base and J by 9 bases, with 16 bases between. CDR1 and CDR2 (germline): SGHAT, FQNNGV. The CDR3 loop is CASSLGSAAGGSPLHF. The CDR3 DNA reads as TGTGCCAGCAGCTTAGGATCTGCAGCGGGTGGTTCACCCCTCCACTTT.

The genes are TRBV5-1 and TRBJ2-7, with 8 bases lining up with TRBD1. Germline V CDR1 and CDR2: SGHRS, YFSETQ. The CDR3 is 15 amino acids. The trim removed 0 bases at V and 0 bases at J, leaving 2 bases unmatched. Written as DNA, the CDR3 is TGCGCCAGCAGCTTGGGGACAGGGATCTCCTACGAGCAGTACTTC. Protein product: CASSLGTGISYEQYF.

The gene calls are TRBV9 and TRBJ2-5; 8 nucleotides line up with TRBD1. Germline values: CDR1 SGDLS, CDR2 YYNGEE. The CDR3 extends over 16 amino acids. Trimming took 2 bases from V and 5 from J; bases not matched to a gene: 11. The CDR3 DNA reads as TGTGCCAGCAGCGTTTCCCCAGGACAGGGCAGGGAGACCCAGTACTTC. It translates to CASSVSPGQGRETQYF.

This chain links TRBV4-1 with TRBJ1-2; 10 bases agree with TRBD1. This CDR3 has 20 amino acids. CDR1 and CDR2 from the germline V gene are MGHRA and YSYEKL. The V gene end was trimmed by 3 bases and the J gene end by 1 base; junction bases not matched to a gene: 17. The CDR3 protein is CASSQGSDQGQGSYNYGYTF. The DNA for the CDR3 is TGCGCCAGCAGCCAGGGTTCCGACCAGGGACAGGGGAGTTATAACTATGGCTACACCTTC.

CDR3 sequence (DNA): TGTGCCAGCCGGGGGGGCGGGAGGGCCGGTGAGCAGTTCTTC. It specifies CASRGGGRAGEQFF. The chain employs TRBV2 and TRBJ2-1; 9 nucleotides align to TRBD2. The germline V gene has CDR1 SNHLY and CDR2 FYNNEI. The CDR3 runs 14 residues. Trimming took 8 bases from V and 9 from J; bases not matched to a gene: 11.

CDR3 amino acids: CASRGTGQGSYEQFF. In nucleotides, the CDR3 is TGTGCCAGCAGGGGTACGGGACAGGGGTCGTATGAGCAGTTCTTC. This chain uses TRBV28 with TRBJ2-1; 10 nucleotides line up with TRBD1. This CDR3 spans 15 amino acids. Germline loops: CDR1 MDHEN, CDR2 SYDVKM. J gave up 8 bases and V 6 bases, and 10 bases lay outside the gene matches.

V is TRBV11-2 and J is TRBJ2-7; TRBD2 is a possible D gene (6 bases). The V gene's germline CDR1 is SGHAT and CDR2 FQNNGV. The germline V and J ends were trimmed by 1 base and 2 bases, with 15 bases remaining between them. The CDR3 is 16 amino acids. CDR3 bases: TGTGCCAGCAGCTTAGGGGGCCAGCGGGCTCCCTACGAGCAGTACTTC. Its protein is CASSLGGQRAPYEQYF.

The rearrangement joins TRBV5-1 to TRBJ2-5; D perhaps matches TRBD2 (5 bases). Germline V gene lookup returns CDR1 SGHRS and CDR2 YFSETQ. Trimming shortened V by 2 bases and J by 1 base, and 9 bases separated the two germline ends. This CDR3 spans 14 amino acids. This CDR3 reads CASSFGGLQETQYF. CDR3 nucleotide sequence: TGCGCCAGCAGCTTCGGCGGGCTCCAAGAGACCCAGTACTTC.

This clone has more than one count but fewer than ten. The chain's CDR3 is CASSELATRSYNEQFF. The CDR3 nucleotides read TGTGCCAGCAGTGAATTAGCGACCCGCTCCTACAATGAGCAGTTCTTC. The chain has TRBV6-1 and TRBJ2-1, with a weak D call TRBD2 (5 bases). CDR3 length: 16 amino acids. V shed 2 bases and J shed 0 bases, with 11 bases lying between them. Germline assignment: CDR1 MNHNS and CDR2 SASEGT.

This clone was recorded a few times. The chain carries TRBV19 and TRBJ2-1, with D maybe TRBD1 (6 bases). CDR3 length: 16 amino acids. The V gene lost 6 bases and the J gene lost 0 bases, with 15 bases spanning the gap. Germline V gene sequence: CDR1 LNHDA, CDR2 SQIVND (reference sequence). The CDR3 reads CASRKTGPSSYNEQFF. As DNA, the CDR3 is TGTGCCAGTAGGAAGACAGGTCCTAGCTCCTACAATGAGCAGTTCTTC.

This chain joins TRBV19 and TRBJ1-1; TRBD1 matches at 10 bases. The ends lost 6 bases at V and 11 bases at J; junction bases unmatched: 12. The CDR3 runs to 14 residues. CDR1 and CDR2 (germline): LNHDA, SQIVND (reference sequence). The CDR3 loop is CASRPPDRGVEAFF. The CDR3 DNA is TGTGCCAGTAGACCACCGGACAGGGGGGTTGAGGCTTTCTTT. The full variable domain, its missing parts supplied by reference TRBV19 and TRBJ1-1, is DGGITQSPKYLFRKEGQNVTLSCEQNLNHDAMYWYRQDPGQGLRLIYYSQIVNDFQKGDIAEGYSVSREKKESFPLTVTSAQKNPTAFYLCASRPPDRGVEAFFGQGTRLTVV.

The V and J genes are TRBV19 and TRBJ2-3; possibly TRBD2 for D (6 bases). V lost 4 bases to trimming and J lost 2 bases, with 19 bases between them. The CDR3 contains 17 residues. Looked up from germline, CDR1 is LNHDA and CDR2 is SQIVND (reference sequence). CDR3 in amino acids: CASSTVALVAVTDTQYF. CDR3 coding DNA: TGTGCCAGTAGTACAGTCGCGTTAGTAGCGGTCACAGATACGCAGTATTTT.

The rearrangement joins TRBV18 to TRBJ1-4; D unclear. The CDR3 has 16 amino acids. The V gene lost 0 bases and the J gene lost 8 bases, with 16 bases spanning the gap. In germline, CDR1 is KGHSH, CDR2 LQKENI. The CDR3 region is CASSPPSLAGKEKLFF. The CDR3 DNA is TGTGCCAGCTCACCACCCTCTCTGGCGGGGAAGGAAAAACTGTTTTTT.

This chain joins TRBV19 and TRBJ1-5; perhaps TRBD1 as D (5 bases). Trimming took 7 bases from V and 3 from J, leaving 16 bases between them. This CDR3 contains 15 residues. In germline, CDR1 is LNHDA, CDR2 SQIVND (reference sequence). The CDR3 spells CASTPPGLYNQPQHF. The CDR3 DNA sequence: TGTGCCAGTACGCCACCGGGACTGTACAATCAGCCCCAGCATTTT.

This chain uses TRBV11-2 with TRBJ2-5; maybe TRBD2 (6 bases). Trimming removed 3 bases at V and 11 bases at J, with 19 bases between. The CDR3 is 14 amino acids. The V gene's germline CDR1 is SGHAT and CDR2 FQNNGV. CDR3 protein: CASSLVAGWGEQYF. CDR3 nucleotides: TGTGCCAGCAGCTTGGTAGCAGGTTGGGGGGAGCAGTACTTC.

CDR3 sequence: CASSLGVAGASSYNEQFF. The CDR3 DNA sequence: TGCGCCAGCAGCTTAGGAGTAGCGGGAGCCAGCTCCTACAATGAGCAGTTCTTC. The rearrangement joins TRBV5-1 to TRBJ2-1, with TRBD2 matching 9 bases. This CDR3 spans 18 amino acids. The J segment lost 0 bases and the V segment lost 2 bases, leaving 9 bases of the junction unmatched. CDR1 and CDR2 from the germline V gene are SGHRS and YFSETQ.

This chain uses TRBV19 with TRBJ1-2; D unclear. The germline V and J ends were trimmed by 0 bases and 4 bases, with 12 bases remaining between them. The CDR3 loop spans 15 amino acids. Looked up from germline, CDR1 is LNHDA and CDR2 is SQIVND (reference sequence). CDR3 nucleotides: TGTGCCAGTAGTATAGAAGGCCGACCTAGCTATGGCTACACCTTC. Its translation: CASSIEGRPSYGYTF.